Listed here are 20 T cell receptor beta chains from one sample, sequenced in a study of T cells in Graves' hyperthyroidism and ophthalmopathy. The CDR3 regions of TCR beta were amplified from RNA transcripts. A first-round RT-PCR of the TCR CDR3 used the HTBI primer set. A single record per CDR3 protein comes from TCRdb applying MiXCR to the multiplex PCR reads. This table has hundreds of thousands of distinct CDR3 sequences, more than 12% appearing once. The specimen was blood. Receptors originate from a woman between 50 and 59 years old with Graves' ophthalmopathy.

This clonotype was detected many times. The gene calls are TRBV28 and TRBJ2-7; D remains ambiguous. The CDR3 covers 14 residues. The germline V gene has CDR1 MDHEN and CDR2 SYDVKM. The V end was cut by 6 bases, the J end by 4 bases, with 16 bases between. The CDR3: CASSPPGRIYEQYF. The CDR3 nucleotides are TGTGCCAGCAGCCCCCCCGGGCGAATATACGAGCAGTACTTC.

This clonotype was observed a few times. The chain recombines TRBV28 with TRBJ2-1; D not certain. V was clipped by 2 bases and J by 5 bases, with 4 bases between them. Germline-derived CDR1 and CDR2 are MDHEN and SYDVKM. CDR3 length: 12 amino acids. CDR3 DNA sequence: TGTGCCAGCAGTTTACAAGACAATGAGCAGTTCTTC. The encoded protein is CASSLQDNEQFF. The variable domain in full, with the rest retrieved from reference TRBV28 and TRBJ2-1, is DVKVTQSSRYLVKRTGEKVFLECVQDMDHENMFWYRQDPGLGLRLIYFSYDVKMKEKGDIPEGYSVSREKKERFSLILESASTNQTSMYLCASSLQDNEQFFGPGTRLTVL.

This clonotype occurred a few times. The genes are TRBV7-8 and TRBJ2-1; perhaps TRBD2 as D (5 bases). CDR1 SGHVS and CDR2 FQNEAQ come from the germline V gene. The CDR3 is 17 residues long. V gave up 11 bases and J gave up 0 bases, with 23 bases separating them. CDR3 residues: CAGNPLLAPSSYNEQFF. Here the CDR3 DNA reads TGTGCCGGCAACCCCCTTTTAGCGCCCAGCTCCTACAATGAGCAGTTCTTC.

This clonotype was detected only a few times. The chain carries TRBV18 and TRBJ2-1; 8 bases are a match to TRBD1. Germline-derived CDR1 and CDR2 are KGHSH and LQKENI. CDR3 length: 15 residues. The junction had 8 bases not matched to a gene; V was cut back by 4 bases and J by 6 bases. CDR3 sequence: CASSHRGNPLNEQFF. Written as DNA, the CDR3 is TGTGCCAGCTCACACAGGGGGAACCCTCTCAATGAGCAGTTCTTC.

This clonotype was counted at least ten times. This sequence joins TRBV14 and TRBJ2-3, with D maybe TRBD2 (6 bases). Germline assignment: CDR1 SGHDN and CDR2 FVKESK. Between the trimmed V and J ends, which lost 1 base and 5 bases, there was a span of 13 bases. The length of the CDR3 is 15 residues. The CDR3 DNA follows: TGTGCCAGCAGCCAAGTAGGGACGGGAGAAGATACGCAGTATTTT. This encodes CASSQVGTGEDTQYF.

This sequence joins TRBV29-1 and TRBJ2-7; TRBD1 matches at 9 bases. CDR3 length: 14 amino acids. J was trimmed by 2 bases and V by 4 bases; bases with no gene match: 6. Per the germline V gene, CDR1 is SQVTM and CDR2 is ANQGSEA. The CDR3 loop is CSVAGTGRAYEQYF. DNA of the CDR3: TGCAGCGTTGCCGGGACAGGGAGGGCCTACGAGCAGTACTTC.

Remarks on this clonotype: Germline and junction disagree at one end, which may indicate a read error. V and J are TRBV6-2 or TRBV6-3 and TRBJ2-7; 14 bases map to TRBD2. The germline V gene has CDR1 MNHEY and CDR2 SVGEGT. This CDR3 is built from 18 residues. The CDR3 loop is CASSNSGTSGSSPYKQYF. CDR3 bases: TGTGCCAGCAGTAACTCCGGGACTAGCGGGAGCTCCCCCTACAAGCAGTACTTC.

This clonotype was counted between two and nine times. The chain uses TRBV30 and TRBJ2-2; 9 nucleotides align to TRBD2. The CDR3 sequence is 18 residues long. Looked up from germline, CDR1 is GTSNPN and CDR2 is SVGIG (reference sequence). V gave up 2 bases and J gave up 6 bases; unmatched junction bases: 16. The CDR3 region is CAWSSNRREGLSPGELFF. For the CDR3, the DNA is TGTGCCTGGAGTTCCAACCGGCGGGAGGGCTTATCCCCCGGGGAGCTGTTTTTT.

The sample holds many counts of this clonotype. The rearrangement uses TRBV7-2 and TRBJ2-7; TRBD1 matches 7 bases. This CDR3 is 15 amino acids long. CDR1 is SGHTA, CDR2 FQGNSA, per germline. The trim removed 1 base at V and 3 bases at J, leaving 6 bases unmatched. The CDR3 reads CASSLGSQGDYEQYF. CDR3 bases: TGTGCCAGCAGCTTAGGTTCTCAGGGGGACTACGAGCAGTACTTC.

Many counts were recorded for this clonotype. The rearrangement joins TRBV14 to TRBJ2-2; no reliable D call. Germline V CDR1 and CDR2: SGHDN, FVKESK. There are 14 residues in the CDR3. Trimming took 0 bases from V and 6 from J, leaving 8 bases between them. Here the CDR3 reads CASSQDLRSGELFF. The CDR3 coding sequence is TGTGCCAGCAGCCAAGATCTGAGGTCCGGGGAGCTGTTTTTT.

This clonotype was detected many times. V and J are TRBV20-1 and TRBJ2-3, with 9 bases aligning to TRBD1. The CDR3 spans 15 residues. CDR1 and CDR2 from the germline V gene are DFQATT and SNEGSKA (reference sequence). V shed 6 bases and J 0 bases; nucleotides not matched to a gene: 7. The CDR3 DNA sequence: TGCAGTGCCCGACGGACAGGGGTTAGCACAGATACGCAGTATTTT. Protein product: CSARRTGVSTDTQYF.

The table lists this clonotype with a few counts. V gene TRBV4-1 combines with J gene TRBJ1-2; 7 bases agree with TRBD1. There are 14 residues in the CDR3. The V and J ends lost 4 bases and 3 bases, in that order; junction bases with no gene match: 5. The germline V gene encodes CDR1 MGHRA and CDR2 YSYEKL. The DNA of the CDR3 is TGCGCCAGCAGCCCCTCGGGACAGTACTATGGCTACACCTTC. Residues: CASSPSGQYYGYTF.

This clonotype has just a few counts. The chain links TRBV9 to TRBJ2-5; no reliable D call. The CDR3 covers 14 residues. Trimming took off 5 bases at V and 2 bases at J, with 13 bases between the two ends. Per the germline V gene, CDR1 is SGDLS and CDR2 is YYNGEE. CDR3 sequence reads: CASSYSSSQETQYF. CDR3 bases: TGTGCCAGCAGTTACTCATCCAGTCAAGAGACCCAGTACTTC.

V and J are TRBV20-1 and TRBJ2-5; 14 bases align to TRBD2. This CDR3 has 18 residues. The V gene's germline CDR1 is DFQATT and CDR2 SNEGSKA (reference sequence). The junction had 16 bases not matched to a gene; V was cut back by 6 bases and J by 4 bases. The CDR3 protein is CSAGTSGRGTGERETQYF. CDR3 bases: TGCAGTGCAGGGACTAGCGGGAGAGGCACCGGGGAGCGAGAGACCCAGTACTTC.

The chain joins TRBV19 to TRBJ1-2; 10 bases are a match to TRBD1. Germline CDR1 and CDR2: LNHDA and SQIVND (reference sequence). This CDR3 contains 15 residues. The V segment lost 3 bases and the J segment 5 bases; nucleotides outside the gene matches: 6. CDR3 loop: CASSIRDRGGYGYTF. As DNA, the CDR3 is TGTGCCAGTAGTATCCGGGACAGGGGTGGTTATGGCTACACCTTC.

The J gene is TRBJ1-1, the V gene TRBV10-3, with no clear D. CDR1 ENHRY and CDR2 SYGVKD come from the germline V gene. CDR3 length: 15 residues. V was shortened by 0 bases and J by 0 bases, with 8 bases between the two germline ends. The CDR3 DNA reads as TGTGCCATCAGTGAGTCATTCACCGTGAACACTGAAGCTTTCTTT. Translation gives CAISESFTVNTEAFF.

At least ten counts were recorded for this clonotype. This chain uses TRBV20-1 with TRBJ2-5, with 7 nucleotides matching TRBD1. Germline CDR1 reads DFQATT; CDR2 reads SNEGSKA (reference sequence). The CDR3 extends over 12 amino acids. V dropped 6 bases and J dropped 5; count of bases not matched to a gene: 6. This CDR3 reads CSAATGWETQYF. CDR3 DNA: TGCAGTGCCGCGACAGGGTGGGAGACCCAGTACTTC.

Regarding this clonotype: A read error may explain this, as a much larger clone is one base away. The chain joins TRBV18 to TRBJ2-5; D call uncertain. The germline CDR1 and CDR2 sequences are KGHSH and LQKENI. The CDR3 consists of 14 residues. The CDR3 sequence is CASSPAGPQGTQYF. The CDR3, as DNA: TGTGCCAGCTCACCAGCCGGACCGCAAGGGACCCAGTACTTC.

This clonotype was observed many times. V usage is TRBV18 and J usage is TRBJ2-3; D is unresolved. The germline V gene has CDR1 KGHSH and CDR2 LQKENI. The V and J ends lost 3 bases and 6 bases respectively, with 13 bases between them. CDR3 length: 14 residues. CDR3 coding DNA: TGTGCCAGCTCACCCGGCTCCCTTCGGGATACGCAGTATTTT. Protein: CASSPGSLRDTQYF. The full variable domain, completed using reference TRBV18 and TRBJ2-3, is NAGVMQNPRHLVRRRGQEARLRCSPMKGHSHVYWYRQLPEEGLKFMVYLQKENIIDESGMPKERFSAEFPKEGPSILRIQQVVRGDSAAYFCASSPGSLRDTQYFGPGTRLTVL.

This clonotype was observed a few times. This chain joins TRBV6-5 and TRBJ2-6; 8 bases match TRBD2. The CDR3 covers 20 residues. Germline V gene sequence: CDR1 MNHEY, CDR2 SVGAGI. V gave up 0 bases and J gave up 0 bases; unmatched junction bases: 10. CDR3 region: CASSYSRGSGVSSGANVLTF. Written as DNA, the CDR3 is TGTGCCAGCAGTTACTCGAGGGGTAGCGGGGTTAGCTCTGGGGCCAACGTCCTGACTTTC.